This T cell receptor (beta chain) was retrieved from a study of shared clonotypes between healthy human individuals. This CDR3 spans 14 amino acids. The germline V gene has CDR1 SGHTA and CDR2 FQGNSA. V gave up 1 base and J gave up 2 bases, with 9 bases separating them. Some clones are missing from TCRdb's copy, which holds only in-frame ones; the method was immunoSEQ multiplex PCR. Of more than 2 million clones listed, approximately 96% are singletons. Comments on this clone: Other nucleotide sequences in the sample specify the same CDR3.

This TCR was recovered from a man younger than 35 in good health. Sequencing was performed on naive CD4+ T cells sorted from blood. Subset noted: CD45RA+ positively selected. This chain uses TRBV7-2 with TRBJ2-7; TRBD1 or TRBD2 may be the D gene (6 bases each). The CDR3 region is CASSLVGGPYEQYF. The CDR3, as DNA: TGTGCCAGCAGCTTAGTAGGGGGGCCCTACGAGCAGTACTTC.